Only a few counts were recorded for the clone carrying this T cell receptor beta chain. V lost 8 bases, J lost 0 bases, and 8 bases lay in between. Looked up from germline, CDR1 is MDHEN and CDR2 is SYDVKM. The CDR3 covers 12 residues. These data come from a study of blood T cell repertoires in COVID-19. Across the whole study: From T cells, B-cell-depleted T cells, or PBMCs came the material, which was cDNA or gDNA.

TCRdb's table, derived via immunoSEQ multiplex PCR, lists solely in-frame clones and lacks some. The sample shows about 130,000 clones, around 74% of them seen only once. Input material: peripheral blood. This TCR derives from a man aged 80 or over with COVID-19, enrolled during active disease. The V and J genes are TRBV28 and TRBJ2-7, with a possible D match to TRBD1 (6 bases). CDR3 in DNA: TGTGCCAGCGGACAGCTCTCCTACGAGCAGTACTTC. Amino acids: CASGQLSYEQYF.